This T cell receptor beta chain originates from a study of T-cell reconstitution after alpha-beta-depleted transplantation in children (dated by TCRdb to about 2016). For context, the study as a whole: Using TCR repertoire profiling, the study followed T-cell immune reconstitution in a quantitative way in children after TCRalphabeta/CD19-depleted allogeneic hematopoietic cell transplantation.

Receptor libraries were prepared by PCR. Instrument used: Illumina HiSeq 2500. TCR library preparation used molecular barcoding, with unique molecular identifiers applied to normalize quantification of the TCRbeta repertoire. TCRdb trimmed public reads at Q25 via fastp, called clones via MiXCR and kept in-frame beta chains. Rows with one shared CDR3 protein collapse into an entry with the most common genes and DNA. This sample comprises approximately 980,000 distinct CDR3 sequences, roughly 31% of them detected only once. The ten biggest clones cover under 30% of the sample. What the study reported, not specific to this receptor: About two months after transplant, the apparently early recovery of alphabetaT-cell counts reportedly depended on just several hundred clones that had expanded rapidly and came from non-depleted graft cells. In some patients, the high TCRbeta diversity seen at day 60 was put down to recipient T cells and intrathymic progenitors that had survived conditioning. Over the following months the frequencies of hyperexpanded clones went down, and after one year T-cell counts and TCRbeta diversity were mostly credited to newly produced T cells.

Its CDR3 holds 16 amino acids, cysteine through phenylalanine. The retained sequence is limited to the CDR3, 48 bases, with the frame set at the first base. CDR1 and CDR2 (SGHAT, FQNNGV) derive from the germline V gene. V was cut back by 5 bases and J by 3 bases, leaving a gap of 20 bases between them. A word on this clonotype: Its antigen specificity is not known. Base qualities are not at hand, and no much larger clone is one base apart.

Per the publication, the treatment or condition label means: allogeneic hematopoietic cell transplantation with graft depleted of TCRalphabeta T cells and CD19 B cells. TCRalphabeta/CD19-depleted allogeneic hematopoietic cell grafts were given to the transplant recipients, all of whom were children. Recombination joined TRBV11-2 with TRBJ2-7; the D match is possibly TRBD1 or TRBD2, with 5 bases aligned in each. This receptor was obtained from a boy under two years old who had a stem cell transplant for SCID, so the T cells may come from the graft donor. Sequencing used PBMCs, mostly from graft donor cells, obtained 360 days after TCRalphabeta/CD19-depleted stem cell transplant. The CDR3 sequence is CASSPDGRGRGYEQYF. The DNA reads TGTGCCAGCAGCCCCGACGGTCGGGGTAGGGGCTACGAGCAGTACTTC. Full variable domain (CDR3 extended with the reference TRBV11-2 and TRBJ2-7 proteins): EAGVAQSPRYKIIEKRQSVAFWCNPISGHATLYWYQQILGQGPKLLIQFQNNGVVDDSQLPKDRFSAERLKGVDSTLKIQPAKLEDSAVYLCASSPDGRGRGYEQYFGPGTRLTVT.